The clone carrying this T cell receptor beta chain is labeled medium-sized (0.01 to 0.1%). This CDR3 spans 19 amino acids. V shed 0 bases, J shed 0 bases, and the junction held 10 bases outside the gene matches. Germline V gives CDR1 KGHDR, CDR2 SFDVKD. The sample is drawn from a study of control samples from healthy donors and cancer patients. Repertoires were generated with immunoSEQ multiplex PCR, while TCRdb's copy carries only in-frame clones and drops some. The data contain about 170,000 clones, more than 85% of them singletons. The chain is built from TRBV24-1 and TRBJ1-5, with TRBD1 matching over 7 bases. Material for sequencing was blood. This sequence originates from a woman aged 40 to 50 in good health. CDR3: CATSDLLQGRVYSNQPQHF. In DNA, the CDR3 is TGTGCCACCAGTGATTTGTTACAGGGGAGGGTTTATAGCAATCAGCCCCAGCATTTT.